This T cell receptor beta chain comes out of a study of shared clonotypes between healthy human individuals (dated by TCRdb to 2018 to 2020). In the study overall: A few men and a couple of women, aged 18 to 49 years, made up the cohort. Per donor, three plates each were used for CD4 naive and CD4 memory, two for CD8 naive, and one for CD8 memory. Blood TCR repertoires of a handful of healthy adults were deeply sequenced to estimate repertoire size and the extent of clonotype sharing between individuals. Different laboratories and diverse techniques were used to prepare libraries and sequence TCR repertoires, to increase sequencing depth and limit assay-specific biases. Leukapheresis yielded between about 0.9 and 9 billion PBMCs per donor.

On the study overall, not on this receptor specifically: Sampling was restricted to blood, and TCR repertoires in tissues likely differ from the TCR repertoires found in blood. The small number of donors limited the genetic and exposure-history diversity represented. Incomplete sequencing was indicated by rarefaction of sorted-subset datasets, despite the large sequencing depth. Sharing across several donors was observed for around 5% of naive CD4, over 3% of naive CD8, roughly 2.4% of memory CD4, and over 0.3% of memory CD8 clonotypes. Estimated clonotype richness was generally larger for naive than for memory subsets. Pairwise subsampling led to the expectation that sequencing depth would affect the degree of clonotype sharing among donors. Clonotypes shared by all four sorted-subset donors showed higher generation probabilities than non-shared clonotypes.

Donors were healthy HIV-negative adults with no recently reported acute infections or vaccinations. Every donor was a Caucasian adult residing in Nashville, Tennessee, USA. Magnetic negative selection was used to enrich CD4+ T cells, after which naive cells were positively selected on CD45RA and the negative fraction became the memory subset. After blood collection by leukapheresis, PBMCs were isolated using Ficoll-Histopaque density gradient centrifugation and then cryopreserved in the vapor phase of liquid nitrogen. Purity and quantity of every magnetically sorted T cell population were checked by analytical flow cytometry. From each sorted fraction, genomic DNA was isolated and quantified by UV absorbance on a Nanodrop 2000c. The germline ends are 10 bases apart after V is trimmed by 0 bases and J by 4 bases. From the germline V gene, CDR1 is LGHNA and CDR2 is YNFKEQ. The CDR3 has 15 amino acids, counting the end cysteine and phenylalanine. The read is trimmed to its CDR3 DNA, 45 bases read in frame from base 1.

Using the deep immunoSEQ assay, TCR CDR3 regions were amplified from genomic DNA by multiplex PCR. For each cell subset, the extracted genomic DNA was distributed evenly across all wells of several immunoSEQ 96-well plates, and each plate served as one replicate. For sorted subsets, 200 ng of genomic DNA, equivalent to 25,000 to 30,000 T cell genomes, went into each replicate PCR. Purified libraries were quantified with a Qubit 3.0 fluorometer, sized on a Bioanalyzer 2100, and re-quantified with the KAPA Library Quantification kit. Each immunoSEQ 96-well plate was sequenced on its own single-read 150-cycle Illumina NextSeq 550 flow cell. The authors processed their data as follows. Because only junctional sequences without quality scores were contained in the immunoSEQ output, filtering matching that applied to full-length reads could not be performed. To assign V/J genes and CDR3, sequences were annotated against IMGT germline references using PyIR, a Python wrapper for IgBLAST v1.9. Reads with weak V/J assignments (E-value above 1e-6), missing CDR3, stop codons, out-of-frame junctions, or ambiguous translated residues were removed. V3J clonotypes were defined by identical inferred V gene, J gene, and CDR3 amino acid sequence. Percentage overlap between repertoires was computed as shared unique clonotypes divided by the size of the smaller repertoire. Repertoire richness was assessed with RTK rarefaction, the Chao1 estimator, and Recon v2.1 estimates of unobserved clonotypes. Generation probabilities were computed with OLGA for all TCRbeta clonotypes obtained by the gDNA method from several donors. Entries here come from immuneACCESS through TCRdb and include only in-frame sequences with V and J called. Some clones fail to appear in such tables; in the studies checked, an unresolved V gene covers under half of the shortfall, and the cause of the remainder is unknown. Clone size and V and J calls were adopted from that table, with D and trimming inferred from the DNA. Recorded for this sample are over a million clones; roughly 74% of them occurred a single time. The top ten clonotypes cover roughly 0.61% of the sample.

A note on this clone: Its antigen is still unknown. The record has no base qualities; no much larger clone is one base away.

The receptor's source is a man aged 18 to 35 in good health. Some clones in this sample may be carry-over from other donors' samples. The sample comprised memory CD4+ T cells from PBMCs. The cell subset or site label here, explained by the study, means: CD45RA-negative fraction. Rearrangement joined TRBV4-2 to TRBJ1-3; no D segment can be confidently identified. Read as DNA, the sequence is TGTGCCAGCAGCCAAGACGGCAGCGAAGGAAACACCATATATTTT. This encodes CASSQDGSEGNTIYF.